A single sample is the source of the 21 T cell receptor beta chains below, sequenced in a study of T cells expressing NK-cell markers. After re-calling the 5' RACE reads, TCRdb lists one entry per CDR3 protein, DNA absent. Its clone listing holds 350,000 to 400,000 distinct CDR3 sequences. Input material: blood T cells: a sorted CD56 or NKG2C T cell subset, CD4+ or CD8+ T cells, or bulk PBMC T cells (not recorded which). The receptors come from a woman in her forties or fifties in good health.

This chain uses TRBV5-6 with TRBJ2-5. The CDR3 has 17 residues. Germline CDR1 and CDR2: SGHDT and YYEEEE. CDR3 region: CASSWGLKKGYTETQYF.

The CDR3 is CASSPRLTSTDTQYF. The rearrangement links TRBV7-9 to TRBJ2-3. Looked up from germline, CDR1 is SEHNR and CDR2 is FQNEAQ (reference sequence). The CDR3 is 15 residues long.

CDR3 amino acids: CASSQKAGGAGELFF. The chain recombines TRBV4-1 with TRBJ2-2; checking the TCRdb D call of TRBD1 is not possible without DNA. Germline CDR1 and CDR2: MGHRA and YSYEKL. This CDR3 region has 15 residues.

This chain links TRBV2 with TRBJ1-2; TCRdb returns TRBD1, unconfirmable since there is no DNA. This CDR3 region has 13 residues. CDR1 is SNHLY, CDR2 FYNNEI, per germline. The CDR3 is CATETGSNYGYTF.

This chain connects TRBV20-1 to TRBJ2-1; TCRdb's D call of TRBD1 is untestable without DNA. Germline CDR1 and CDR2: DFQATT and SNEGSKA (reference sequence). This CDR3 has 14 residues. CDR3 region: CSAFRQGAGNEQFF.

The V and J genes are TRBV2 and TRBJ2-5; TCRdb proposes TRBD1, but this gene call is untestable without DNA. Germline V gene data show CDR1 as SNHLY and CDR2 as FYNNEI. This CDR3 has 15 residues. The CDR3 sequence is CASSDSSGSAETQYF.

This chain links TRBV5-1 with TRBJ2-5; TCRdb lists TRBD2, though no DNA is available to test this call. CDR3 size: 15 residues. Germline V gives CDR1 SGHRS, CDR2 YFSETQ. The CDR3 loop is CASSLGLAGTETQYF.

This chain connects TRBV29-1 to TRBJ1-2; TCRdb reports TRBD1, a call that lacks DNA to check it against. This CDR3 is 13 amino acids long. Germline assignment: CDR1 SQVTM and CDR2 ANQGSEA. The CDR3: CSGTLGQFQGYTF.

The chain carries TRBV7-3 and TRBJ2-3; the D gene TCRdb calls, TRBD1, cannot be checked with no DNA. The CDR3 contains 15 residues. CDR1 and CDR2 from the germline V gene are SGHTA and FQGTGA. The CDR3 spells CASSLTGAGTDTQYF.

The chain is built from TRBV6-5 and TRBJ2-3; the TCRdb call, TRBD2, lacks DNA for checking. The CDR3 loop spans 15 amino acids. Germline-derived CDR1 and CDR2 are MNHEY and SVGAGI. The CDR3 reads CASSTSGTGTDTQYF.

The V call is TRBV4-2, the J call TRBJ2-7; the D call of TRBD1 rests on TCRdb alone, since no DNA is present to check it. Germline assignment: CDR1 LGHNA and CDR2 YNFKEQ. The CDR3 has 15 residues. CDR3 sequence: CASSQDPSGGYEQYF.

The chain carries TRBV7-2 and TRBJ2-1; TCRdb picks TRBD1, but there is no DNA to check that call. This CDR3 is built from 15 residues. Germline CDR1 SGHTA, CDR2 FQGNSA. The CDR3 here is CASSLDDRDYNEQFF.

The rearrangement uses TRBV19 and TRBJ1-4; TCRdb gives TRBD1 as the D gene, but with no DNA this cannot be confirmed. In germline, CDR1 is LNHDA, CDR2 SQIVND (reference sequence). The CDR3 runs 13 residues. CDR3 amino acids: CASMRTGWEKLFF.

J is TRBJ2-5 and V is TRBV7-9. The CDR3 sequence is 13 residues long. CDR1 and CDR2 (germline): SEHNR, FQNEAQ (reference sequence). This CDR3 reads CACLALSKETQYF.

The chain employs TRBV30 and TRBJ2-5. This CDR3 region has 12 residues. Germline V gene data show CDR1 as GTSNPN and CDR2 as SVGIG (reference sequence). The CDR3 protein is CAWSKNKETQYF.

The V call is TRBV29-1, the J call TRBJ2-7; absent DNA, TCRdb's TRBD1 call cannot be checked. CDR3 length: 13 residues. Germline V lookup: CDR1 SQVTM, CDR2 ANQGSEA. CDR3 amino acids: CSVAPSPAREQYF.

This chain uses TRBV14 with TRBJ1-1; TCRdb's D call, TRBD1, is unchecked because there is no DNA. CDR3 size: 14 residues. Germline V gives CDR1 SGHDN, CDR2 FVKESK. The CDR3 sequence: CASSLPRDNTEAFF. The whole variable domain, remainder taken from reference TRBV14 and TRBJ1-1, is EAGVTQFPSHSVIEKGQTVTLRCDPISGHDNLYWYRRVMGKEIKFLLHFVKESKQDESGMPNNRFLAERTGGTYSTLKVQPAELEDSGVYFCASSLPRDNTEAFFGQGTRLTVV.

The rearrangement links TRBV5-1 to TRBJ2-1. CDR1 is SGHRS, CDR2 YFSETQ, per germline. The CDR3 extends over 14 amino acids. The CDR3 here is CASSGVSSYNEQFF.

The V call is TRBV6-1, the J call TRBJ1-1. Germline CDR1 is MNHNS and CDR2 is SASEGT. CDR3 length equals 12 residues. Here the CDR3 reads CATLFMNTEAFF.

The gene calls are TRBV4-2 and TRBJ2-3; TCRdb proposes TRBD1, but this gene call is untestable without DNA. This CDR3 has 16 amino acids. Germline V gene data show CDR1 as LGHNA and CDR2 as YNFKEQ. CDR3 loop: CASSQDSTQATDTQYF.

The chain has TRBV20-1 and TRBJ2-7; with no DNA, the TCRdb D assignment of TRBD1 cannot be verified. Germline lookup yields CDR1 DFQATT and CDR2 SNEGSKA (reference sequence). This CDR3 has 14 amino acids. CDR3 in amino acids: CSAVAGTSTYEQYF.